This TCR beta chain comes out of a study of blood T cell repertoires in COVID-19. Study summary: Acute-phase and convalescent COVID-19 samples originated in the United States, Italy and Spain. PBMCs, B-cell-depleted T cells, or T cells were the source of the cDNA or gDNA that made up the material.

This clone turned up a few times. Under the authors' procedure: Reference gene primer amplification gave nucleated cell count estimates. The repertoire was sequenced with immunoSEQ multiplex PCR; TCRdb's copy has only in-frame clones and lacks some. That table gives V, J and clone size, and the DNA gave D and trimming. Here the sample spans 120,000 or so clones, around nine tenths being singletons. Germline V gene sequence: CDR1 MNHEY, CDR2 SVGAGI. Trimming at V came to 7 bases and at J to 0 bases, leaving 8 bases not matched to a gene. This CDR3 spans 15 amino acids. The TCR sequence derives from an elderly woman with acute or convalescent COVID-19. The chain links TRBV6-5 to TRBJ1-1; 7 bases are shared with TRBD1. Sequenced sample: peripheral blood. CDR3 residues: CASIGTGVLNTEAFF. The CDR3 DNA reads as TGTGCCAGCATAGGAACAGGGGTCTTGAACACTGAAGCTTTCTTT.